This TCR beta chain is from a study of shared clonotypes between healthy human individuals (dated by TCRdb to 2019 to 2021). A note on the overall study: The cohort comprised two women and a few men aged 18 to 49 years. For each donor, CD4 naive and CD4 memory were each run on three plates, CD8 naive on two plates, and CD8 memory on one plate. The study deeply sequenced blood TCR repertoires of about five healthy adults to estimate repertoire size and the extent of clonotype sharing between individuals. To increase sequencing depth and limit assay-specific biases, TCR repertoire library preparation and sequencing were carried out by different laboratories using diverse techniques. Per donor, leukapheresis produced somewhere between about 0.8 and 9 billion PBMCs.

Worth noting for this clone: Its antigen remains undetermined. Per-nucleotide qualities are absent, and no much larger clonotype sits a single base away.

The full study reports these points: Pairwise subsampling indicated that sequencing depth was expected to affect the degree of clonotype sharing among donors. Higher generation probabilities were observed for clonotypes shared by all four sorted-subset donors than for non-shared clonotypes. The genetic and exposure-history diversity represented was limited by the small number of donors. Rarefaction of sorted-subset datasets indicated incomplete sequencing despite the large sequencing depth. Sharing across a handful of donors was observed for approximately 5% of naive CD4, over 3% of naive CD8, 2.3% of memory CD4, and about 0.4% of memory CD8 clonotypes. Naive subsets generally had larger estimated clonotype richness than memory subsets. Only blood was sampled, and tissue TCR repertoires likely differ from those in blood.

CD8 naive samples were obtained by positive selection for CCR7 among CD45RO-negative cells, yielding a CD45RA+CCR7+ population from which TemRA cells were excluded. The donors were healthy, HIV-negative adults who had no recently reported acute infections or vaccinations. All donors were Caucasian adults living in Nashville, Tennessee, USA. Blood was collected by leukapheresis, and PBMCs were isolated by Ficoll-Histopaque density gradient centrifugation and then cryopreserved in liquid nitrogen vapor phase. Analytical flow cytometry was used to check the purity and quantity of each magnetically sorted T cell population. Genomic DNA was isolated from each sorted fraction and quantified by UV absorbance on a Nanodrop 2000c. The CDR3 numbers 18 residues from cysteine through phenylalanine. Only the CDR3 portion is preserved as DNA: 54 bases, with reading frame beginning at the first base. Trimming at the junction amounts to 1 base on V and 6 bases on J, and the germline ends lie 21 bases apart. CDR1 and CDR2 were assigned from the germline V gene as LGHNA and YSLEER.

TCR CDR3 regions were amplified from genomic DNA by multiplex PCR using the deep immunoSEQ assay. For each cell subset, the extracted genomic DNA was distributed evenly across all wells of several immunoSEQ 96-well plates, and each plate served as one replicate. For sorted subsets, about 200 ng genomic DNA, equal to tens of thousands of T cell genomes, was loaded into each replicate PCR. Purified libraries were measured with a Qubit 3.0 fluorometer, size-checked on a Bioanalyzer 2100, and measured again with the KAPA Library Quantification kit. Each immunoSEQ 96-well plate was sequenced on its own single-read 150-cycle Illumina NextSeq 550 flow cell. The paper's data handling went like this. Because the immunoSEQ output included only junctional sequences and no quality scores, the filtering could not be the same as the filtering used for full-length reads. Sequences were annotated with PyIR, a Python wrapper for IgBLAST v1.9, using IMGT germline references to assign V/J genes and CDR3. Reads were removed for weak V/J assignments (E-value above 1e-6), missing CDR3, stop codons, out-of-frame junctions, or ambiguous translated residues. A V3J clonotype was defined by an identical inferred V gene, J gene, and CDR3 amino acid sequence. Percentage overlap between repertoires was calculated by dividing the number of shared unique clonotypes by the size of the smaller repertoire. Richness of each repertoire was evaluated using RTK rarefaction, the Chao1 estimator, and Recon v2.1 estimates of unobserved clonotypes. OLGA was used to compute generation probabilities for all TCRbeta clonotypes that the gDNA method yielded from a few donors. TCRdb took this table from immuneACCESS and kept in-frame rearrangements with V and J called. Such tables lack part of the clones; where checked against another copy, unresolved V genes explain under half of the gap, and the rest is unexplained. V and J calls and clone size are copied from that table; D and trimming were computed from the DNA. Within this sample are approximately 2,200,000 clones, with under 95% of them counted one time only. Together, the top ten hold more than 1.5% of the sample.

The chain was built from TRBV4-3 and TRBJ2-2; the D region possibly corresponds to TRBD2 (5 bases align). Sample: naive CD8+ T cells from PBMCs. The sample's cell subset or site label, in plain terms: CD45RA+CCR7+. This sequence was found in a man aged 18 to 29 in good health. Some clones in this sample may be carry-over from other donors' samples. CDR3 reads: CASSQGLWTDESSGELFF. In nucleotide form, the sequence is TGCGCCAGCAGCCAAGGTCTTTGGACTGATGAGTCGTCCGGGGAGCTGTTTTTT.